This T cell receptor beta chain was obtained from a study of shared T cell receptors in the human thymus listed by TCRdb under 2021. Some background on the complete study: The study examined how self-reactive, shared T-cell receptor alpha chains are generated in the human thymus.

Turning to this clone: Its antigen specificity is not known. No base qualities exist here, and no much larger clone lies one base off it.

Receptors were amplified or captured by the immunoSEQ multiplex PCR assay. The clones in this table, taken by TCRdb from immuneACCESS, are in-frame only. Not every clone is retained; where verified, under half of the shortfall comes from an unresolved V gene, and the cause of the rest is unknown. The sample table lists over 650,000 clones, around 87% of them with a count of one. The ten largest make up under 0.01% of the sample. From V the trimming removes 5 bases and from J it removes 3 bases, while the gene matches leave 5 bases of the junction unaccounted for. CDR3 length: 15 amino acids, cysteine to phenylalanine. Of all the DNA, just the CDR3 is kept, 45 bases in frame from base 1. Looking up the germline V gene yields CDR1 MDHEN and CDR2 SYDVKM. A further study also used this sample, focusing on human thymus T cells. The second publication reports: Donors were immunologically healthy infants undergoing open corrective cardiac surgery for congenital heart defects in Finland. The thymus tissue came from surgical resects taken out during corrective cardiac surgery. V and J gene segment usage appeared biased in both thymic and peripheral blood repertoires. Highly overlapping thymic TCR repertoires among unrelated individuals were reported in the related research. TCR alpha and beta repertoires from roughly 8 infant thymus samples and a few related peripheral blood samples were characterized in the study. Donor ages ranging from about 6 to 250 days were recorded, and several male and a couple of female infants were included in the cohort. After being mechanically released from the tissue, thymocytes were kept at -70 degrees C in pellets of about 9-32 million cells. A QIAsymphony instrument was used to extract genomic DNA from the frozen cell pellets. Using the immunoSEQ multiplex PCR assay, the TCRB and TCRAD loci were amplified from a standardized quantity of quality-controlled genomic DNA. Amplicons spanned the V(D)J region at a length sufficient to cover the CDR3 and identify V and J genes. The amplicons were sequenced on an Illumina platform via the commercial immunoSEQ service. Corrections for primer bias and sequencing errors followed previously described methods, while TCRAD and TCRB definitions were based on the IMGT database. The repertoires were analysed using immunoSEQ Analyzer 3.0 and VDJTools for basic statistics, V/J segment usage, diversity estimates, rarefaction and pairwise overlap. Chao1, ChaoE, Efron-Thisted, Shannon and inverse Simpson indices were used to estimate diversity, which was also estimated on datasets down-sampled to the smallest sample. Repertoire overlap used strict matching of CDR3 nucleotide sequence, V gene and J gene, with Jaccard-based multidimensional scaling clustering. Thymus samples yielded on average roughly 840,000 unique TCRB clonotypes, compared with roughly 92,000 from blood samples.

The source material was thymocytes. The chain is made from TRBV28 and TRBJ1-5, and 9 bases in between align with TRBD1. The sequence came from a boy under two years old with a congenital heart defect. Donor details come from another sample of the same person, matched by shared clones. The sequence in DNA is TGTGCCAGCAGTCTCCGGGACAGGGACAATCAGCCCCAGCATTTT. Translated, this is CASSLRDRDNQPQHF.